Sequencing of this T cell receptor (beta chain) was carried out in a study of T cell repertoires in cytomegalovirus infection. TCRdb re-derived calls from the reads in MiXCR, one entry per CDR3 protein. The table has about 400,000 distinct CDR3 sequences, 15% to 20% seen once. This clonotype has just a few counts. A clone one base away is much larger, so this may be a read error. The CDR3 runs to 12 residues. CDR1 is MNHEY, CDR2 SVGAGI, per germline. The chain carries TRBV6-5 and TRBJ2-5; the D is unclear. The specimen sequenced was PBMCs. This TCR was recovered from a human donor in good health (CMV status not recorded). Some clones in this sample may be carry-over from other donors' samples. The CDR3, as DNA: TGTGCCAGCAGCCCCTCCCAAGAGATCCAGTACTTC. This encodes CASSPSQEIQYF.